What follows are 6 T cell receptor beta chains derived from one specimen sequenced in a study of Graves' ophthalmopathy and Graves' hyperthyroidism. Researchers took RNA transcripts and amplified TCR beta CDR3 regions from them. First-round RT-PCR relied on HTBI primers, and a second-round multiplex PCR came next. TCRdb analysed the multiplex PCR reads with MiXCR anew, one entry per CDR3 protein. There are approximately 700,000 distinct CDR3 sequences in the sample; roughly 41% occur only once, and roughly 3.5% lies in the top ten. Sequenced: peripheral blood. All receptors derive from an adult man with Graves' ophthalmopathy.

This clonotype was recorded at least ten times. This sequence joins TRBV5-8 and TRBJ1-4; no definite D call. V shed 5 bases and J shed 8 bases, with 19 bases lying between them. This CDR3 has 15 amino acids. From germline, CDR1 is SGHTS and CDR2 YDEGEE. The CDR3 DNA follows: TGTGCCAGCAGTCCGGGAGGCAGCACGCCGGAAAAACTGTTTTTT. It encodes CASSPGGSTPEKLFF.

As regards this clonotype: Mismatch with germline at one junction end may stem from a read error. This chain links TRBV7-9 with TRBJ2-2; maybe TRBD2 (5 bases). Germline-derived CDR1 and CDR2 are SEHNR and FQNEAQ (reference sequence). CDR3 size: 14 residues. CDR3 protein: CASSQEGNTGELFF. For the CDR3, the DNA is TGCGCCAGCAGCCAAGAGGGGAACACCGGGGAGCTGTTTTTT.

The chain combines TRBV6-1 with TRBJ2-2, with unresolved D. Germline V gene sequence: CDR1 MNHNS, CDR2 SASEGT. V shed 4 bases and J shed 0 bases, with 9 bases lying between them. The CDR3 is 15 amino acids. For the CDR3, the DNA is TGTGCCAGCAGTGTGGCGACCACGAACACCGGGGAGCTGTTTTTT. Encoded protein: CASSVATTNTGELFF.

The CDR3 loop reads CASRGTVTDTQYF. The CDR3 DNA sequence: TGTGCCAGCAGGGGGACAGTTACAGATACGCAGTATTTT. The gene calls are TRBV25-1 and TRBJ2-3; 7 bases line up with TRBD1. The J segment lost 3 bases and the V segment lost 6 bases, leaving 3 bases of the junction unmatched. The CDR3 loop spans 13 amino acids. Germline V gene data show CDR1 as MGHDK and CDR2 as SYGVNS.

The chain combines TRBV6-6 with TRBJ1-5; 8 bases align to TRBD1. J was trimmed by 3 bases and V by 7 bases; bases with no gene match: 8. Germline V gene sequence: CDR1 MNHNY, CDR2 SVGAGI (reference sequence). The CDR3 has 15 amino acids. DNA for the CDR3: TGTGCCAGCAATACCGGACAGGGCCTCAATCAGCCCCAGCATTTT. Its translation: CASNTGQGLNQPQHF.

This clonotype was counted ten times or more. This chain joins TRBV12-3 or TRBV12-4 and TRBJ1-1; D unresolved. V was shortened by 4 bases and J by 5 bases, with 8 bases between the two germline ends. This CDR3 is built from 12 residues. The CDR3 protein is CASSSPRTEAFF. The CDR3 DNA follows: TGTGCCAGCAGTTCCCCTCGGACTGAAGCTTTCTTT.